The 5 T cell receptor beta chains below all came from one sample that was sequenced in a study of T cells in women clearing cervical HPV infection. Only in-frame clones appear in the TCRdb table, and some are missing; sequencing was by immunoSEQ multiplex PCR. The listing contains some 40,000 clones. Material: blood buffy coat. These TCRs come from a woman between 18 and 75 years old with a cervical HPV16 infection that either progressed to CIN3+ or cleared (not recorded which).

Note on this clone: The read gets to within 3 residues of the CDR3 end, and the germline J gene fills in the rest. V usage is TRBV29-1 and J usage is TRBJ2-2; 7 nucleotides agree with TRBD1. The ends lost 4 bases at V and 5 bases at J; junction bases unmatched: 10. The germline V gene has CDR1 SQVTM and CDR2 ANQGSEA. The CDR3 spans 15 residues. The CDR3 is CSVGETGSETGELFF. The DNA read from the CDR3 is TGCAGCGTTGGGGAGACAGGGAGTGAGACCGGGGAG.

Comment on this clone: The read is 3 residues too short to cover the CDR3 end, so that end is filled in from the germline J gene. Other nucleotide sequences in the sample specify the same CDR3. The genes are TRBV18 and TRBJ2-7; D remains unclear. Trimming removed 0 bases from V and 2 bases from J, with 8 bases in between. The CDR3 runs 14 residues. Germline CDR1 reads KGHSH; CDR2 reads LQKENI. The covered CDR3 bases are TGTGCCAGCTCACCACCAGTTACGGCCTACGAG. Translation: CASSPPVTAYE. The full-length CDR3 reads as CASSPPVTAYEQYF.

Details on this clone: The CDR3 goes on 3 residues after the read ends, and that part is filled in from the germline J gene. This rearrangement joins TRBV20-1 to TRBJ2-3, with D possibly matching TRBD2 (6 bases). The germline V gene encodes CDR1 DFQATT and CDR2 SNEGSKA (reference sequence). This CDR3 region has 18 residues. CDR3 DNA, as far as it was read: TGCAGTGCTTCTCAGGGACTGTCATCCCAGGCGTCAAGTCAGCCG. Amino acids: CSASQGLSSQASSQP. In full, the CDR3 is CSASQGLSSQASSQPQYF.

Of note for this clone: The CDR3 end falls 3 residues outside the read, so it is completed with the germline J gene. This sequence joins TRBV7-9 and TRBJ1-2; D is ambiguous. The CDR3 length is 13 residues. The V gene's germline CDR1 is SEHNR and CDR2 FQNEAQ (reference sequence). Incomplete CDR3 DNA: TGTGCCAGCAGCTTGGGTATCACAGATACC. This codes for CASSLGITDT. The whole CDR3 reads CASSLGITDTYTF.

About this clone itself: The observed sequence ends 3 residues before the CDR3 terminus, with the missing tail filled in from the germline J gene. The chain is built from TRBV20-1 and TRBJ1-4, with 9 bases that match TRBD1. Per germline, CDR1 DFQATT and CDR2 SNEGSKA (reference sequence). V lost 6 bases and J lost 8; bases outside the gene matches: 13. The CDR3 is 15 amino acids. CDR3 DNA (partial): TGCAGTGCGGATAGACTGGGACAGGGACTCGAAAAA. It yields the protein CSADRLGQGLEK. The full CDR3 reads CSADRLGQGLEKLFF.